These 25 T cell receptor beta chains share one sample of origin, sequenced in a study of T-cell memory formation after mild COVID-19. One entry per CDR3 protein, called by TCRdb with MiXCR from the 5' RACE reads. The data hold 210,000 or so distinct CDR3 sequences, with around 30% observed a single time. Sequencing was done on a sample of PBMCs or a T cell subset sorted from them (not recorded which). These TCRs come from an adult woman who had mild COVID-19 (a few samples of this study predate the infection). Cell type and time point are not known.

This clonotype has just a few counts. The V gene is TRBV7-9, the J gene TRBJ2-1; D is uncertain. Trimming pared 5 bases from V and 10 bases from J, leaving 9 bases between. CDR3 length: 11 residues. Germline CDR1 is SEHNR and CDR2 is FQNEAQ (reference sequence). CDR3 protein: CASSPLREQFF. The CDR3 bases are TGTGCCAGCAGCCCCCTCCGGGAGCAGTTCTTC. Filled out from reference TRBV7-9 and TRBJ2-1, the complete variable domain reads DTGVSQNPRHKITKRGQNVTFRCDPISEHNRLYWYRQTLGQGPEFLTYFQNEAQLEKSRLLSDRFSAERPKGSFSTLEIQRTEQGDSAMYLCASSPLREQFFGPGTRLTVL.

This clonotype was counted only a few times. The rearrangement uses TRBV7-9 and TRBJ2-1, with 8 bases aligning to TRBD2. There are 15 residues in the CDR3. Germline lookup yields CDR1 SEHNR and CDR2 FQNEAQ (reference sequence). V dropped 4 bases and J dropped 9; count of bases not matched to a gene: 11. The CDR3 DNA sequence: TGTGCCAGCAGCTCGCCATTGGCGGGAGGTACTGAGCAGTTCTTC. This encodes CASSSPLAGGTEQFF. The full variable domain, with the rest looked up from reference TRBV7-9 and TRBJ2-1, is DTGVSQNPRHKITKRGQNVTFRCDPISEHNRLYWYRQTLGQGPEFLTYFQNEAQLEKSRLLSDRFSAERPKGSFSTLEIQRTEQGDSAMYLCASSSPLAGGTEQFFGPGTRLTVL.

In its sample, this clonotype was seen a few times. CDR3 sequence reads: CASSDTGVTEAFF. The CDR3 region has the DNA TGTGCCAGCAGCGATACAGGGGTAACTGAAGCTTTCTTT. The rearrangement links TRBV7-9 to TRBJ1-1, with TRBD1 matching 7 bases. Germline assignment: CDR1 SEHNR and CDR2 FQNEAQ (reference sequence). V shed 5 bases and J 5 bases; nucleotides not matched to a gene: 5. The CDR3 loop spans 13 amino acids.

This clonotype occurred a few times. The rearrangement uses TRBV6-5 and TRBJ2-7; 14 nucleotides match TRBD2. Germline CDR1 and CDR2: MNHEY and SVGAGI. Trimming removed 6 bases from V and 2 bases from J; junction bases left unmatched: 3. The CDR3 runs 15 residues. For the CDR3, the DNA is TGTGCCAGCAGGGGACTAGCGGGAGCCCCCTACGAGCAGTACTTC. It encodes CASRGLAGAPYEQYF.

This clonotype has a count of ten or more. This chain joins TRBV7-6 and TRBJ2-7; 7 bases align to TRBD1. Per the germline V gene, CDR1 is SGHVS and CDR2 is FNYEAQ. The length of the CDR3 is 13 residues. The ends lost 3 bases at V and 2 bases at J; junction bases unmatched: 1. The CDR3 DNA reads as TGTGCCAGCAGCTTCGGGACAGCCTACGAGCAGTACTTC. Encoded protein: CASSFGTAYEQYF.

This clonotype was counted only a few times. The chain uses TRBV12-3 or TRBV12-4 and TRBJ2-2, with TRBD1 matching 9 bases. This CDR3 spans 17 amino acids. V lost 5 bases to trimming and J lost 7 bases; unmatched junction nucleotides: 14. CDR3 region: CASSPPGQGLGGGELFF. The CDR3, as DNA: TGTGCCAGCAGTCCGCCGGGACAGGGTCTAGGTGGCGGGGAGCTGTTTTTT.

This chain joins TRBV12-3 or TRBV12-4 and TRBJ2-1; 8 positions agree with TRBD2. The length of the CDR3 is 16 residues. J was trimmed by 5 bases and V by 5 bases; bases with no gene match: 11. For the CDR3, the DNA is TGTGCCAGCAGTCCCGGTAGCGGGGCGCGTGACAATGAGCAGTTCTTC. The encoded protein is CASSPGSGARDNEQFF.

The chain links TRBV12-3 or TRBV12-4 to TRBJ1-2; weak D call: TRBD1 (5 bases). The ends were cut back, 6 bases at V and 4 bases at J, with 12 bases in the middle. This CDR3 has 13 amino acids. CDR3 loop: CASSSRGSYGYTF. The CDR3, as DNA: TGTGCCAGCAGCTCGAGGGGTTCCTATGGCTACACCTTC.

This clonotype was detected only a few times. V gene TRBV6-1 combines with J gene TRBJ2-1, with 9 bases aligning to TRBD2. The germline V gene has CDR1 MNHNS and CDR2 SASEGT. This CDR3 is 16 amino acids long. J gave up 9 bases and V 5 bases, and 14 bases lay outside the gene matches. The DNA for the CDR3 is TGTGCCAGCAGTCCCCTAATGGGCGGGGGGGCCAGTGAGCAGTTCTTC. This gives the protein CASSPLMGGGASEQFF.

The genes are TRBV4-1 and TRBJ2-3; TRBD1 is a possible D gene (5 bases). V shed 0 bases and J shed 1 base, with 11 bases lying between them. The germline V gene has CDR1 MGHRA and CDR2 YSYEKL. This CDR3 has 16 residues. CDR3 region: CASSQDGVQGTDTQYF. The CDR3 coding sequence is TGCGCCAGCAGCCAAGATGGGGTACAGGGCACAGATACGCAGTATTTT.

This chain joins TRBV2 and TRBJ2-2, with D maybe TRBD2 (5 bases). Deletions cut 7 bases from V and 8 bases from J, with 17 bases between. Germline V gives CDR1 SNHLY, CDR2 FYNNEI. The CDR3 has 14 residues. CDR3 DNA: TGTGCCAGCAAGCCCGAAGCGGTTGATGGGGAGCTGTTTTTT. Its protein product is CASKPEAVDGELFF.

The V call is TRBV25-1, the J call TRBJ2-7, with TRBD1 matching over 9 bases. The ends lost 6 bases at V and 4 bases at J; junction bases unmatched: 10. This CDR3 spans 15 amino acids. Germline V gives CDR1 MGHDK, CDR2 SYGVNS. DNA for the CDR3: TGTGCCAGCAGGGATATCGGGACAGGGTCATACGAGCAGTACTTC. Translating it yields CASRDIGTGSYEQYF.

This sequence joins TRBV20-1 and TRBJ2-1, with TRBD2 identical over 12 bases. From germline, CDR1 is DFQATT and CDR2 SNEGSKA (reference sequence). This CDR3 is built from 16 residues. The V segment lost 0 bases and the J segment 2 bases; nucleotides outside the gene matches: 2. CDR3 DNA sequence: TGCAGTGCTAGAGAGGCTAGCGGGAGGGCCTACAATGAGCAGTTCTTC. The encoded protein is CSAREASGRAYNEQFF.

In its sample, this clonotype was seen a few times. V usage is TRBV9 and J usage is TRBJ2-3; unclear D gene. V was shortened by 5 bases and J by 4 bases, with 11 bases between the two germline ends. The germline V gene has CDR1 SGDLS and CDR2 YYNGEE. This CDR3 spans 13 amino acids. This CDR3 is CASSLHTADTQYF. CDR3 DNA: TGTGCCAGCAGTCTCCACACGGCAGATACGCAGTATTTT.

This sequence joins TRBV12-3 or TRBV12-4 and TRBJ2-1; D uncertain. This CDR3 has 14 residues. Between the trimmed V and J ends, which lost 3 bases and 1 base, there was a span of 7 bases. The CDR3 is CASSFIKSYNEQFF. CDR3 nucleotides: TGTGCCAGCAGTTTCATTAAGTCCTACAATGAGCAGTTCTTC.

The chain combines TRBV29-1 with TRBJ1-2; D may be TRBD1 (5 bases). This CDR3 contains 12 residues. The germline gives CDR1 SQVTM, CDR2 ANQGSEA. V was clipped by 4 bases and J by 5 bases, with 11 bases between them. The CDR3 loop is CSVGQSAYGYTF. In DNA form, the CDR3 reads TGCAGCGTTGGACAGTCTGCATATGGCTACACCTTC.

J is TRBJ2-3 and V is TRBV6-2 or TRBV6-3; possibly TRBD2 for D (5 bases). CDR1 is MNHEY, CDR2 SVGEGT, per germline. The V end lost 5 bases, the J end lost 5 bases, and 14 bases lay between the germline ends. This CDR3 is built from 14 residues. CDR3 amino acids: CASSEIATEDTQYF. CDR3 bases: TGTGCCAGCAGTGAAATAGCGACGGAAGATACGCAGTATTTT.

This clonotype was seen only a few times. J is TRBJ2-7 and V is TRBV28, with D possibly being TRBD2 (7 bases). CDR1 and CDR2 from the germline V gene are MDHEN and SYDVKM. Trimming took 11 bases from V and 6 from J, leaving 11 bases between them. This CDR3 has 10 amino acids. The CDR3 DNA reads as TGTGCCGCCGGGGGGCTCGAGCAGTACTTC. It encodes CAAGGLEQYF.

This clonotype was detected a few times. This chain uses TRBV4-1 with TRBJ1-3, with D perhaps matching TRBD1 (5 bases). Per the germline V gene, CDR1 is MGHRA and CDR2 is YSYEKL. V was pared by 6 bases and J by 2 bases, with 14 bases between. CDR3 length: 15 residues. The CDR3 region has the DNA TGCGCCAGCAGGGTGGCTGGGGGACCTGGAAACACCATATATTTT. This gives the protein CASRVAGGPGNTIYF.

This clonotype was detected only a few times. The chain couples TRBV10-3 to TRBJ1-1; D gene ambiguous. Trimming shortened V by 6 bases and J by 4 bases, and 15 bases separated the two germline ends. CDR1 and CDR2 (germline): ENHRY, SYGVKD. The CDR3 contains 14 residues. CDR3 nucleotides: TGTGCCATCAGCCCTCCGGGAGAGGCCACTGAAGCTTTCTTT. Translating it yields CAISPPGEATEAFF.

This clonotype has just a few counts. The chain employs TRBV12-3 or TRBV12-4 and TRBJ2-5; perhaps TRBD1 as D (5 bases). V was shortened by 6 bases and J by 5 bases, with 13 bases between the two germline ends. The CDR3 sequence is 13 residues long. This CDR3 is CASRGQGPETQYF. The CDR3 bases are TGTGCCAGCAGAGGTCAGGGCCCGGAGACCCAGTACTTC.

This rearrangement joins TRBV6-5 to TRBJ1-1; 10 bases are a match to TRBD1. CDR1 and CDR2 from the germline V gene are MNHEY and SVGAGI. Germline trimming cut 5 bases from V and 0 bases from J; bases unmatched to any gene: 3. The CDR3 runs 15 residues. The CDR3 region has the DNA TGTGCCAGCAGTCCGGACAGGGGGATGAACACTGAAGCTTTCTTT. Translating gives CASSPDRGMNTEAFF.

This clonotype has just a few counts. The CDR3 DNA reads TGTGCCAGCAGCTTAGCGTTAACGGGGGGGGCAGATACGCAGTATTTT. This translates into CASSLALTGGADTQYF. The rearrangement joins TRBV7-2 to TRBJ2-3, with 8 nucleotides matching TRBD2. The trim removed 0 bases at V and 4 bases at J, leaving 6 bases unmatched. The germline CDR1 and CDR2 sequences are SGHTA and FQGNSA. CDR3 length: 16 residues.

In this sample, this clonotype turned up a few times. J is TRBJ2-7 and V is TRBV7-6; a weak D match, TRBD2 (6 bases). Germline loops: CDR1 SGHVS, CDR2 FNYEAQ. V was trimmed by 5 bases and J by 2 bases, leaving 22 bases between them. The CDR3 is 17 residues long. The CDR3 nucleotides read TGTGCCAGCAGCAGACAAGGTGGGGGGTTACTGGCCTACGAGCAGTACTTC. As protein: CASSRQGGGLLAYEQYF. The entire variable domain, with the rest obtained from reference TRBV7-6 and TRBJ2-7, is as follows: GAGVSQSPRYKVTKRGQDVALRCDPISGHVSLYWYRQALGQGPEFLTYFNYEAQQDKSGLPNDRFSAERPEGSISTLTIQRTEQRDSAMYRCASSRQGGGLLAYEQYFGPGTRLTVT.

This clonotype was picked up a small number of times. The chain joins TRBV27 to TRBJ1-1, with a possible D match to TRBD1 (5 bases). This CDR3 spans 16 amino acids. Looked up from germline, CDR1 is MNHEY and CDR2 is SMNVEV (reference sequence). Trimming pared 4 bases from V and 1 base from J, leaving 16 bases between. CDR3 bases: TGTGCCAGCAGTTCCCGATCAGGGTACCCGAACACTGAAGCTTTCTTT. Amino acids: CASSSRSGYPNTEAFF.